This T cell receptor beta chain is from a study of control samples from healthy donors and cancer patients. V was clipped by 1 base and J by 2 bases, with 8 bases between them. The CDR3 totals 14 residues. Germline assignment: CDR1 SNHLY and CDR2 FYNNEI. TCRdb's copy holds only in-frame clones and misses some; the assay was immunoSEQ multiplex PCR. The sample comprises approximately 94,000 clones, about 85% of which are singletons, and around 1.3% rests with the top ten. This clonotype was obtained from a woman aged 45-59 years in good health. The J gene is TRBJ1-2, the V gene TRBV2; D ambiguous. Specimen: blood. CDR3: CASSEGRLNYGYTF. The CDR3 coding sequence is TGTGCCAGCAGTGAAGGCCGCTTAAACTATGGCTACACCTTC.